The next 23 T cell receptor beta chains were all read from a single sample in a study of blood T cell repertoires in COVID-19. Clones were read by immunoSEQ multiplex PCR, and TCRdb kept only the in-frame ones, dropping some. The sample includes over 70,000 clones, approximately 86% of them seen just once. Source material: peripheral blood. The receptors originated from a human donor in a cohort sampled during active COVID-19.

The chain employs TRBV28 and TRBJ2-7; tentative D call: TRBD1 (5 bases). CDR3 size: 14 residues. Trimming pared 6 bases from V and 1 base from J, leaving 13 bases between. Germline V gene lookup returns CDR1 MDHEN and CDR2 SYDVKM. The CDR3 loop reads CASRPQVTSYEQYF. DNA for the CDR3: TGTGCCAGCAGGCCACAGGTAACATCCTACGAGCAGTACTTC.

The V call is TRBV4-2, the J call TRBJ2-2, with D unclear. Germline CDR1 and CDR2: LGHNA and YNFKEQ. V lost 0 bases and J lost 5, with 13 bases in between. There are 16 residues in the CDR3. CDR3 sequence: CASSQDSGTRTGELFF. The CDR3 DNA sequence: TGTGCCAGCAGCCAAGATTCAGGAACCAGGACCGGGGAGCTGTTTTTT.

This sequence joins TRBV6-5 and TRBJ1-2; the match to TRBD1 covers 7 bases. Germline CDR1 reads MNHEY; CDR2 reads SVGAGI. The J segment lost 1 base and the V segment lost 2 bases, leaving 4 bases of the junction unmatched. The CDR3 sequence is 15 residues long. The DNA for the CDR3 is TGTGCCAGCAGTTACGCGAGACAGGGTAACTATGGCTACACCTTC. Protein: CASSYARQGNYGYTF.

This clone appeared once. The chain has TRBV30 and TRBJ2-7; 11 nucleotides align to TRBD1. Germline V lookup: CDR1 GTSNPN, CDR2 SVGIG (reference sequence). V lost 4 bases to trimming and J lost 3 bases; unmatched junction nucleotides: 2. The CDR3 has 13 residues. This chain's CDR3 is CAWMGQGGYEQYF. For the CDR3, the DNA is TGTGCCTGGATGGGACAGGGGGGCTACGAGCAGTACTTC.

CDR3 in DNA: TGCGCCAGCAGCTTGTCGTATCCATCGGGACAGTACAATGAGCAGTTCTTC. It is translated as CASSLSYPSGQYNEQFF. The chain joins TRBV5-1 to TRBJ2-1; TRBD1 matches at 7 bases. The CDR3 is 17 amino acids. Unmatched junction bases numbered 11, after V lost 1 base and J lost 4 bases. Germline V gene lookup returns CDR1 SGHRS and CDR2 YFSETQ.

The chain employs TRBV19 and TRBJ2-3; D may be TRBD1 (6 bases). The CDR3 is 15 amino acids. The germline V gene encodes CDR1 LNHDA and CDR2 SQIVND (reference sequence). Trimming shortened V by 7 bases and J by 0 bases, and 14 bases separated the two germline ends. This CDR3 is CASTIRTASTDTQYF. CDR3 DNA: TGTGCCAGTACTATTAGGACAGCTAGCACAGATACGCAGTATTTT.

To note about this clone: The junction and the germline gene differ at one end; a read error may be behind it. The rearrangement joins TRBV19 to TRBJ2-7; possibly TRBD1 for D (5 bases). CDR3 size: 13 residues. Germline loops: CDR1 LNHDA, CDR2 SQIVND (reference sequence). CDR3 loop: CASSIAHRQGKIF. In DNA, the CDR3 is TGTGCCAGTAGTATAGCCCACCGGCAGGGCAAAATCTTC.

This clone was counted a few times. The J gene is TRBJ1-2, the V gene TRBV28; a possible D gene is TRBD1 (6 bases). The CDR3 totals 14 residues. CDR1 is MDHEN, CDR2 SYDVKM, per germline. Between the trimmed V and J ends, which lost 7 bases and 7 bases, there was a span of 19 bases. This chain's CDR3 is CASIPMGRGSGYTF. CDR3 coding DNA: TGTGCCAGCATCCCCATGGGGAGGGGGAGTGGCTACACCTTC.

The chain uses TRBV5-4 and TRBJ2-7, with 11 bases that match TRBD2. CDR1 is SGHNT and CDR2 is YYREEE in the germline V gene (reference sequence). The CDR3 totals 15 residues. The ends lost 4 bases at V and 6 bases at J; junction bases unmatched: 9. The CDR3: CASSRGSGGAGEQYF. The CDR3 region has the DNA TGTGCCAGCAGCCGAGGTAGCGGGGGGGCCGGCGAGCAGTACTTC.

This sequence joins TRBV12-5 and TRBJ1-4; no clear D gene. This CDR3 is built from 11 residues. The V end lost 4 bases, the J end lost 8 bases, and 5 bases lay between the germline ends. Germline values: CDR1 LGHNT, CDR2 FRNRAP. CDR3 nucleotide sequence: TGTGCTAGTGGTTACACCGAAAAACTGTTTTTT. As protein: CASGYTEKLFF.

The gene calls are TRBV7-9 and TRBJ2-6, with a tentative D call TRBD1 (6 bases). The CDR3 has 14 amino acids. Trimming left V 1 base short and J 7 bases short, with 8 bases between. CDR1 SEHNR and CDR2 FQNEAQ come from the germline V gene (reference sequence). CDR3 sequence: CASSLVGTANVLTF. CDR3 DNA sequence: TGTGCCAGCAGCTTAGTAGGGACAGCCAACGTCCTGACTTTC.

The sample holds a few counts of this clone. In nucleotides, the CDR3 is TGTGCCAGCAGAGGACAGGGAGGTTCACCCCTCCACTTT. Amino acid sequence: CASRGQGGSPLHF. This chain connects TRBV27 to TRBJ1-6; TRBD1 matches at 8 bases. Per the germline V gene, CDR1 is MNHEY and CDR2 is SMNVEV (reference sequence). This CDR3 spans 13 amino acids. V trimming: 6 bases; J trimming: 9 bases; junction bases outside the gene matches: 4.

The rearrangement links TRBV10-3 to TRBJ2-7; 13 bases align to TRBD2. Germline CDR1 is ENHRY and CDR2 is SYGVKD. The CDR3 has 15 residues. The ends lost 3 bases at V and 6 bases at J; junction bases unmatched: 5. CDR3 in DNA: TGTGCCATCAGTGAAACTAGCGGGGGGGCCGGCGAGCAGTACTTC. The encoded protein is CAISETSGGAGEQYF.

The chain is built from TRBV7-2 and TRBJ1-1, with 7 bases that match TRBD1. This CDR3 comprises 13 residues. J lost 7 bases, V lost 4 bases, and 6 bases had no gene match. Germline V gives CDR1 SGHTA, CDR2 FQGNSA. The CDR3 nucleotides are TGTGCCAGCAGCTCCATGTACAGGGGTGAAGCTTTCTTT. It encodes CASSSMYRGEAFF.

Regarding this clone: The DNA is omitted, as the CDR3 cannot be located on it reliably, and the CDR3 follows TCRdb's listing. This chain links TRBV28 with TRBJ1-1; the table's D call TRBD1 went unverified against the DNA. Germline values: CDR1 MDHEN, CDR2 SYDVKM. The CDR3 length is 11 residues, termini included. This chain's CDR3 is CASSFGTGSFF.

In nucleotides, the CDR3 is TGTGCCAGCAGCCCCACCGGGGTCATGAACACTGAAGCTTTCTTT. Amino acid sequence: CASSPTGVMNTEAFF. J is TRBJ1-1 and V is TRBV7-3; D gene uncertain. Germline CDR1 is SGHTA and CDR2 is FQGTGA. Deletions cut 5 bases from V and 0 bases from J, with 13 bases between. CDR3 length equals 15 residues.

The chain has TRBV28 and TRBJ1-6; TRBD1 might be the D (6 bases). The CDR3 loop spans 17 amino acids. Trimming pared 2 bases from V and 9 bases from J, leaving 20 bases between. Germline V CDR1 and CDR2: MDHEN, SYDVKM. CDR3 residues: CASSLPGQTPRLSPLHF. The CDR3 DNA sequence: TGTGCCAGCAGTTTACCAGGACAGACCCCCCGACTTTCACCCCTCCACTTT.

The genes are TRBV30 and TRBJ2-2; a weak D match, TRBD2 (5 bases). The CDR3 has 14 residues. V was clipped by 1 base and J by 2 bases, with 8 bases between them. Germline V gene lookup returns CDR1 GTSNPN and CDR2 SVGIG (reference sequence). CDR3 nucleotide sequence: TGTGCCTGGAGTGGAGGGCCCAACACCGGGGAGCTGTTTTTT. Translated: CAWSGGPNTGELFF. Based on the CDR3 plus reference TRBV30 and TRBJ2-2, the full variable domain is SQTIHQWPATLVQPVGSPLSLECTVEGTSNPNLYWYRQAAGRGLQLLFYSVGIGQISSEVPQNLSASRPQDRQFILSSKKLLLSDSGFYLCAWSGGPNTGELFFGEGSRLTVL.

The chain carries TRBV2 and TRBJ2-2; 8 positions match TRBD1. J lost 1 base, V lost 6 bases, and 4 bases had no gene match. The germline gives CDR1 SNHLY, CDR2 FYNNEI. The CDR3 is made up of 15 amino acids. The CDR3 spells CASRDDRGNTGELFF. The CDR3 DNA is TGTGCCAGCAGAGACGACAGGGGGAACACCGGGGAGCTGTTTTTT.

This chain links TRBV19 with TRBJ2-7; perhaps TRBD1 as D (5 bases). Germline V gene sequence: CDR1 LNHDA, CDR2 SQIVND (reference sequence). V was trimmed by 5 bases and J by 3 bases, leaving 11 bases between them. The CDR3 consists of 13 residues. The CDR3 DNA follows: TGTGCCAGTAGTTCACAGGATGGCTACGAGCAGTACTTC. This gives the protein CASSSQDGYEQYF.

This chain links TRBV30 with TRBJ2-7; possibly TRBD1 for D (5 bases). Deletions cut 0 bases from V and 4 bases from J, with 7 bases between. Germline V gene lookup returns CDR1 GTSNPN and CDR2 SVGIG (reference sequence). This CDR3 region has 12 residues. The CDR3 region has the DNA TGTGCCTGGAGTGTAAAGGGGTACGAGCAGTACTTC. This sequence encodes CAWSVKGYEQYF.

The J gene is TRBJ2-1, the V gene TRBV7-9, with 8 bases identical to TRBD2. Germline trimming cut 3 bases from V and 15 bases from J; bases unmatched to any gene: 10. The CDR3 runs 13 residues. From germline, CDR1 is SEHNR and CDR2 FQNEAQ (reference sequence). Here the CDR3 DNA reads TGTGCCAGCAGCTTGATGAGCGGGGGCACCAGGTTCTTC. Protein product: CASSLMSGGTRFF.

The chain is built from TRBV6-1 and TRBJ2-3; tentative D call: TRBD2 (6 bases). Germline V lookup: CDR1 MNHNS, CDR2 SASEGT. The CDR3 consists of 16 residues. The germline V and J ends were trimmed by 0 bases and 0 bases, with 10 bases remaining between them. CDR3 sequence (DNA): TGTGCCAGCAGTGAAGCTTTCGGAGGGAGCACAGATACGCAGTATTTT. Protein sequence: CASSEAFGGSTDTQYF.